A single sample gave rise to the 14 T cell receptor beta chains below, sequenced in a study of radiotherapy plus CTLA-4 blockade in lung cancer. Libraries were prepared by immunoSEQ multiplex PCR; TCRdb keeps only in-frame clonotypes and omits some of them. The profile covers more than 80,000 clones, with around 85% appearing a single time and 2% to 3% taken by the ten largest. Sequenced material: peripheral blood, taken from a patient treated with radiotherapy plus ipilimumab. The receptors here all came from a human donor with non-small cell lung cancer that progressed on radiotherapy plus ipilimumab. Some clones in this sample may be carry-over from other donors' samples.

This chain uses TRBV7-9 with TRBJ2-7; TRBD1 is a possible D gene (5 bases). CDR1 is SEHNR, CDR2 FQNEAQ, per germline (reference sequence). The CDR3 sequence is 14 residues long. Trimming removed 4 bases at V and 4 bases at J, with 14 bases between. Here the CDR3 DNA reads TGTGCCAGCAGCTATGACAGATTCTCTTACGAGCAGTACTTC. Encoded protein: CASSYDRFSYEQYF.

This clone appeared a single time. The CDR3 here is CASRGVGVLQETQYF. CDR3 nucleotides: TGTGCCAGCAGGGGGGTAGGGGTCCTTCAAGAGACCCAGTACTTC. The V and J genes are TRBV2 and TRBJ2-5; D possibly uses TRBD1 or TRBD2 (5 bases each). This CDR3 is 15 amino acids long. Trimming took 6 bases from V and 2 from J, leaving 16 bases between them. Germline assignment: CDR1 SNHLY and CDR2 FYNNEI.

J is TRBJ2-7 and V is TRBV7-3; D remains ambiguous. Trimming stripped 5 bases from V and 3 bases from J, with 11 bases between. This CDR3 contains 13 residues. CDR1 SGHTA and CDR2 FQGTGA come from the germline V gene. CDR3 protein: CASSPQPNYEQYF. The DNA for the CDR3 is TGTGCCAGCAGCCCTCAACCCAACTACGAGCAGTACTTC.

This chain uses TRBV27 with TRBJ1-2; 10 bases are shared with TRBD1. Germline lookup yields CDR1 MNHEY and CDR2 SMNVEV (reference sequence). The CDR3 contains 12 residues. J lost 8 bases, V lost 6 bases, and 3 bases had no gene match. The CDR3 sequence: CASRPGQGGYTF. The DNA for the CDR3 is TGTGCCAGCAGACCGGGACAGGGGGGCTACACCTTC.

This sequence joins TRBV13 and TRBJ1-2; 7 bases are a match to TRBD1. Trimming at V came to 0 bases and at J to 7 bases, leaving 8 bases not matched to a gene. From germline, CDR1 is PRHDT and CDR2 FYEKMQ (reference sequence). The CDR3 runs 15 residues. DNA for the CDR3: TGTGCCAGCAGCTTAGGCCCAGGGGGGGGCGCTGGCTACACCTTC. The encoded protein is CASSLGPGGGAGYTF.

The chain combines TRBV6-5 with TRBJ2-7; 8 positions agree with TRBD1. The CDR3 is 13 residues long. V was clipped by 5 bases and J by 6 bases; unmatched bases: 6. CDR1 and CDR2 (germline): MNHEY, SVGAGI. The chain's CDR3 is CASSPDRGFEQYF. The CDR3 region has the DNA TGTGCCAGCAGTCCAGACAGGGGATTCGAGCAGTACTTC.

The chain employs TRBV5-1 and TRBJ1-1, with D possibly matching TRBD1 (6 bases). V was clipped by 0 bases and J by 0 bases, with 15 bases between them. The germline CDR1 and CDR2 sequences are SGHRS and YFSETQ. CDR3 size: 17 residues. The CDR3 loop reads CASSLGSTGLMNTEAFF. The CDR3 nucleotides read TGCGCCAGCAGCTTGGGTTCCACAGGGCTTATGAACACTGAAGCTTTCTTT.

J is TRBJ1-5 and V is TRBV19; D may be TRBD1 (5 bases). The CDR3 loop spans 12 amino acids. Trimming took 3 bases from V and 9 from J, leaving 9 bases between them. Per the germline V gene, CDR1 is LNHDA and CDR2 is SQIVND (reference sequence). The CDR3 protein is CASSIAQGPQHF. Written as DNA, the CDR3 is TGTGCCAGTAGTATCGCCCAGGGGCCCCAGCATTTT.

V and J are TRBV28 and TRBJ2-7; 7 bases are a match to TRBD1. Germline CDR1 reads MDHEN; CDR2 reads SYDVKM. Unmatched junction bases numbered 18, after V lost 2 bases and J lost 2 bases. This CDR3 is built from 19 residues. As DNA, the CDR3 is TGTGCCAGCAGTTTAAGTTCGTTTAGTCCGATGGGACAGACCTACGAGCAGTACTTC. It translates to CASSLSSFSPMGQTYEQYF.

This chain connects TRBV18 to TRBJ2-2, with a possible D match to TRBD1 (5 bases). Trimming cost V 2 bases and J 1 base, with 5 bases left between them. Germline V gene sequence: CDR1 KGHSH, CDR2 LQKENI. This CDR3 spans 14 amino acids. In nucleotides, the CDR3 is TGTGCCAGCTCACCAGGACAGAACACCGGGGAGCTGTTTTTT. Translating it yields CASSPGQNTGELFF.

This chain links TRBV14 with TRBJ1-3, with D uncertain. Germline V lookup: CDR1 SGHDN, CDR2 FVKESK. The germline V and J ends were trimmed by 3 bases and 9 bases, with 9 bases remaining between them. This CDR3 is 12 amino acids long. The CDR3 nucleotides read TGTGCCAGCAGCCAGGGCACGAGCACCATATATTTT. It specifies CASSQGTSTIYF.

This clone was counted once. The chain employs TRBV5-1 and TRBJ1-4, with 8 bases that match TRBD1. Germline V lookup: CDR1 SGHRS, CDR2 YFSETQ. The CDR3 length is 14 residues. The J segment lost 5 bases and the V segment lost 4 bases, leaving 4 bases of the junction unmatched. CDR3 DNA: TGCGCCAGCAGCGACAGGGGTGGAAATGAAAAACTGTTTTTT. This codes for CASSDRGGNEKLFF.

This chain joins TRBV19 and TRBJ1-3; D not resolved. Trimming left V 6 bases short and J 1 base short, with 13 bases between. Germline assignment: CDR1 LNHDA and CDR2 SQIVND (reference sequence). The CDR3 sequence is 15 residues long. The CDR3 DNA reads TGTGCCAGTAGCGACACGACACATTCTGGAAACACCATATATTTT. It codes for CASSDTTHSGNTIYF.

About this clone itself: The junction differs from germline at one of its ends, possibly a read error. This chain connects TRBV2 to TRBJ1-1, with D hard to call. This CDR3 has 14 amino acids. CDR1 is SNHLY, CDR2 FYNNEI, per germline. The CDR3 reads CAGSEGSLGTEAFF. The CDR3 nucleotides read TGTGCCGGCAGTGAAGGATCCCTGGGCACTGAAGCTTTCTTT.